These T cell receptor beta chains were read from a single sample in a study of T-cell reconstitution after alpha-beta-depleted transplantation in children. Using its own MiXCR run on the PCR reads, TCRdb lists one record per CDR3 protein. The table lists some 240,000 distinct CDR3 sequences, 7.5% to 10% of them singletons. The sample was PBMCs from the stem cell graft donor, taken from the stem cell graft. The receptors shown here come from a human donor who donated a stem cell graft to a child with SCID. Both conserved end residues are part of each CDR3. A D gene is named only where the DNA matches it firmly. Some rows have no size entry. The others give once, few or many, or a class for an expanded clone.

TRBV7-2	TRBD1	TRBJ1-3	many	TGTGCCAGCAGCTTAGCCCAGGGGGCGCTAGGAAACACCATATATTTT	CASSLAQGALGNTIYF
TRBV12-3/TRBV12-4	-	TRBJ1-4	-	TGTGCCAGCAGCCCCGCGGACAGCCTTAATGAAAAACTGTTTTTT	CASSPADSLNEKLFF
TRBV6-1	-	TRBJ1-4	-	TGTGCCAGCAGCCCCGGGTCTAGCACGGATGAAAAACTGTTTTTT	CASSPGSSTDEKLFF
TRBV5-1	-	TRBJ2-3	many	TGCGCCACCTCCTTAAGGTTCGCAGATACGCAGTATTTT	CATSLRFADTQYF
TRBV20-1	-	TRBJ1-2	many	TGCAGTGCTAGCGGAGAGGTGGGGGGTGCTAACTATGGCTACACCTTC	CSASGEVGGANYGYTF
TRBV6-6	-	TRBJ1-2	many	TGTGCCAGCAGTTCCGGGGGGCCCTATGGCTACACCTTC	CASSSGGPYGYTF
TRBV7-2	-	TRBJ2-7	few	TGTGCCAGCAGCCCCGCAGTTCTGAAGGGGCTCTCCTACGAGCAGTACTTC	CASSPAVLKGLSYEQYF
TRBV5-1	-	TRBJ2-2	many	TGCGCCAGCGGGGCAGGGGTTCTGAACACCGGGGAGCTGTTTTTT	CASGAGVLNTGELFF
TRBV12-3/TRBV12-4	-	TRBJ2-5	many	TGTGCCAGCGGGGGAGTTCAAGAGACCCAGTACTTC	CASGGVQETQYF
TRBV28	TRBD1	TRBJ2-1	-	TGTGCCAGCAGTTCAGGACAGGGGGTATACGATGAGCAGTTCTTC	CASSSGQGVYDEQFF
TRBV5-5	-	TRBJ2-7	many	TGTGCCAGCAGCTTGACAGCGATCTACGAGCAGTACTTC	CASSLTAIYEQYF
TRBV27	TRBD1	TRBJ2-7	many	TGTGCCAGCAGTTCGGGACAGGCTATCTCCTACGAGCAGTACTTC	CASSSGQAISYEQYF
TRBV5-1	-	TRBJ1-1	many	TGCGCCAGCAGCCCATGGGGCAGGGGAGGAACTGAAGCTTTCTTT	CASSPWGRGGTEAFF
TRBV7-3	TRBD2	TRBJ2-5	many	TGTGCCAGCAGCTTAGGCGGGGGGTCCCCTGAGACCCAGTACTTC	CASSLGGGSPETQYF
TRBV21-1	-	TRBJ1-6	many	TGTGCCAGCAGCACCGGGAGACCTTGGGAGGGAGATAATTCACCCCTCCACTTT	CASSTGRPWEGDNSPLHF
TRBV7-2	-	TRBJ1-5	many	TGTGCCAGCAGCTTAAAGGCCGGGGCGGGTCAGCCCCAGCATTTT	CASSLKAGAGQPQHF
TRBV12-3/TRBV12-4	-	TRBJ2-7	-	TGTGCCAGCAGTTACGGGGGATCCCTCTACGAGCAGTACTTC	CASSYGGSLYEQYF
TRBV20-1	TRBD1	TRBJ1-2	few	TGCAGTGCTAGAGATCGCTGGACAGGGGCGTTCTATGGCTACACCTTC	CSARDRWTGAFYGYTF
TRBV28	-	TRBJ1-2	many	TGTGCCAGCAGTTTGCCCGAAAAGGGAAACTATGGCTACACCTTC	CASSLPEKGNYGYTF
TRBV6-2/TRBV6-3	-	TRBJ1-1	many	TGTGCCAGCAGCAAGGACTTTTATGACCCTGAAGCTTTCTTT	CASSKDFYDPEAFF
TRBV7-2	TRBD1	TRBJ2-3	many	TGTGCCAGCAGCTTAGCGGGACAGGGAGCCAGGGATACGCAGTATTTT	CASSLAGQGARDTQYF
TRBV12-3/TRBV12-4	-	TRBJ1-3	many	TGTGCCAGCACCAGGGCCCCGGCTGGAAACACCATATATTTT	CASTRAPAGNTIYF
TRBV5-1	-	TRBJ2-3	many	TGCGCCAGCAGCTCGGGCAGGATGGGGGTCGTGGATACGCAGTATTTT	CASSSGRMGVVDTQYF
TRBV5-1	-	TRBJ1-2	many	TGCGCCAGCAGCTTGGAGCCAGAACATGGCTACACCTTC	CASSLEPEHGYTF
TRBV5-1	-	TRBJ1-1	many	TGCGCCAGCAGCCAAATTATTGGGGGGGACACTGAAGCTTTCTTT	CASSQIIGGDTEAFF
TRBV7-9	-	TRBJ2-1	many	TGTGCCAGCAGCTTAGGGGTGGAGGGACCCATCTACAATGAGCAGTTCTTC	CASSLGVEGPIYNEQFF